This paragraph reports one TCR beta chain. Its target is unknown. This PCR relied on a set of 60 Vbeta primers and 13 Jbeta primers. Assay used: immunoSEQ multiplex PCR; TCRdb lists only in-frame clones, some missing. The top ten hold 2.5% to 3% of the sample, which has about 110,000 clones, over 60% seen once. At collection, donors were nominally healthy, but unrecorded immune exposures were probable. Germline V gives CDR1 SGHRS, CDR2 YFSETQ. J was trimmed by 4 bases and V by 4 bases; bases with no gene match: 12. The CDR3 is made up of 17 amino acids. This sample is part of a study of cytomegalovirus exposure and HLA in healthy donors. Study outcomes and limitations: As a later analysis revealed, the rate of TCR association differed by HLA locus, with DRB1 most and HLA-C fewest. A few V segments could not be told apart, such as TRBV6-2 and TRBV6-3, and were left out.

The sample taken for sequencing was PBMCs. The clonotype originates from a woman between 18 and 29 years old in good health and CMV-seropositive. The chain is built from TRBV5-1 and TRBJ1-5, with 9 bases aligning to TRBD1. CDR3 DNA sequence: TGCGCCAGCAGCGCGGACCGACAGGGGGGCGGAAATCAGCCCCAGCATTTT. It codes for CASSADRQGGGNQPQHF. The full variable domain, rest sourced from reference TRBV5-1 and TRBJ1-5, is KAGVTQTPRYLIKTRGQQVTLSCSPISGHRSVSWYQQTPGQGLQFLFEYFSETQRNKGNFPGRFSGRQFSNSRSEMNVSTLELGDSALYLCASSADRQGGGNQPQHFGDGTRLSIL.